This entry is about one TCR beta chain. Its antigen is still unknown. PCR was performed a second time for about 6 to 12 cycles using a sample-barcoded 5' primer and a J-beta primer mix. TCRdb independently ran MiXCR on the 5' RACE reads; one entry per CDR3 protein. The table records about 1 million distinct CDR3 sequences, 35% to 50% of them present only once. This specimen comes from a study of blood T cells in healthy people across ages. Researchers report isolating at least 6 million PBMCs per sample. Study-wide results and limits: Diversity figures derived from one million T cells were judged to underestimate the true value. Naive CD4+ cells and diversity were both higher in long-lived donors than in aged donors.

The V end was cut by 5 bases, the J end by 1 base, with 11 bases between. The CDR3 runs to 15 residues. Germline CDR1 reads SEHNR; CDR2 reads FQNEAQ (reference sequence). Sequencing used blood. The rearrangement joins TRBV7-9 to TRBJ1-4; D is uncertain. The source is an older woman in good health. The CDR3 nucleotides are TGTGCCAGCAGCCTCCCGACAATAACTAATGAAAAACTGTTTTTT. Protein product: CASSLPTITNEKLFF.